This T cell receptor beta chain is from a study of cytomegalovirus exposure and HLA in healthy donors. Study in general: A prior study identified 90 million to 120 million unique TCR beta sequences from about 180 million T cells.

With regard to this clone: Its antigen is as yet unknown.

The V end lost 3 bases, the J end lost 7 bases, and 16 bases lay between the germline ends. Germline V lookup: CDR1 KGHSH, CDR2 LQKENI. CDR3 length: 16 residues. The PCR made use of 60 Vbeta and 13 Jbeta primers. Sequencing used immunoSEQ multiplex PCR; TCRdb keeps in-frame clones, though not all of them. Seen here are 150,000 to 200,000 clones, around 77% observed once, and the top ten hold around 3%. Study-level points and caveats: Presence/absence analyses treated sequencing depth as roughly uniform across donors. Reportedly, fewer N-insertions than the roughly 700-donor mean appeared in an Asian-associated ancestry cluster in a later analysis.

The sequenced sample consisted of PBMCs. The TCR sequence derives from a female donor in good health and CMV-seronegative. V usage is TRBV18 and J usage is TRBJ1-6; D gene unclear. The CDR3 nucleotides are TGTGCCAGCTCACCTGACCAGGCAGGCCACAATTCACCCCTCCACTTT. It is translated as CASSPDQAGHNSPLHF.